The clone carrying this T cell receptor beta chain occurred many times. This sample stems from a study of early T cells in non-severe SARS-CoV-2 infection. The CDR3 is made up of 15 amino acids. The V and J ends lost 1 base and 7 bases, in that order; junction bases with no gene match: 9. Germline V gene lookup returns CDR1 SGHDT and CDR2 YYEEEE. MiXCR, applied by TCRdb to the 5' RACE reads, yields one record per CDR3 protein. The sample contains 55,000 to 75,000 distinct CDR3 sequences, 10% to 15% of which appear only once. The material sequenced was whole blood. The chain uses TRBV5-6 and TRBJ1-2; 8 bases are a match to TRBD1. This TCR came from an adult who was a healthcare worker with PCR-confirmed SARS-CoV-2 infection or an uninfected control (not recorded which). The CDR3, as DNA: TGTGCCAGCAGCTTGAGGGACAGGCCAACCCCTGGCTACACCTTC. Translation gives CASSLRDRPTPGYTF.